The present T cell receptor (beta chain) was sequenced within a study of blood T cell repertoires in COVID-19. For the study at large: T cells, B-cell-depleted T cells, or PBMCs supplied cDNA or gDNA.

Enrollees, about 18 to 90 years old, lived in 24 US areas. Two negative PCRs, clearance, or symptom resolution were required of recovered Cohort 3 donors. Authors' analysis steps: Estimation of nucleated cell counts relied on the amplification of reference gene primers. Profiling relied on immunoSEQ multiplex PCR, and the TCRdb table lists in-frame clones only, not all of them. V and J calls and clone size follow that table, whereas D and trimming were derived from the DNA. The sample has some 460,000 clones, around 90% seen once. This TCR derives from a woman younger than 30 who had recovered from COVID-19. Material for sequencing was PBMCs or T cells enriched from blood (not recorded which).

This CDR3 is CASSPGLQGLKTEAFF. In DNA, the CDR3 is TGTGCCAGCAGCCCCGGATTACAGGGTCTTAAGACTGAAGCTTTCTTT. The chain carries TRBV7-9 and TRBJ1-1, with D tentatively TRBD1 (6 bases). This CDR3 region has 16 residues. The germline gives CDR1 SEHNR, CDR2 FQNEAQ (reference sequence). V lost 5 bases and J 5 bases, leaving 21 bases between the germline ends.